One T cell receptor beta chain is described in this entry. The source of the sample is a study of shared clonotypes between healthy human individuals. With 7 bases removed from V and 4 bases from J, the gap between germline ends came to 13 bases. The CDR3 sequence is 13 residues long. Germline CDR1 is MNHEY and CDR2 is SMNVEV (reference sequence). Method: immunoSEQ multiplex PCR; TCRdb's copy keeps in-frame clones and lacks some. The sample includes some 1.5 million clones, roughly 98% seen only once; the top ten take approximately 0.45%. Everyone who donated was a Caucasian adult who lived in Nashville, Tennessee.

The chain is built from TRBV27 and TRBJ1-2; perhaps TRBD1 as D (6 bases). The sequence derives from a man aged 30 to 39 in good health. Material: naive CD4+ T cells sorted from blood. Sample subset: CD45RA+ positively selected. The CDR3 sequence: CASKSTGTYGYTF. CDR3 DNA: TGTGCCAGCAAATCTACAGGGACCTATGGCTACACCTTC.